This T cell receptor (beta chain) was obtained from a study of blood T cell repertoires in COVID-19. Study information: Specimens from acute and convalescent COVID-19 originated in the United States, Italy and Spain. T cells, B-cell-depleted T cells, or PBMCs provided the cDNA or gDNA that served as material.

This clone was observed a handful of times. CDR3 size: 13 residues. Germline-derived CDR1 and CDR2 are SGHTA and FQGNSA. J was trimmed by 6 bases and V by 6 bases; bases with no gene match: 5. Per the original data handling: Researchers report that nucleated cell counts were estimated from reference gene primer amplification. Assay: immunoSEQ multiplex PCR; the TCRdb copy retains only in-frame clones and omits some. V, J and clone size derive from that table, while D and trimming were established from the DNA sequence. In the table there are approximately 190,000 clones, approximately 80% of which are singletons.

Sample: peripheral blood. The origin of this receptor is a human donor in a cohort sampled during active COVID-19. The rearrangement joins TRBV7-2 to TRBJ1-5; 7 bases are a match to TRBD1. This chain's CDR3 is CASSFYRGQPQHF. The CDR3, as DNA: TGTGCCAGCAGTTTTTACAGGGGTCAGCCCCAGCATTTT.